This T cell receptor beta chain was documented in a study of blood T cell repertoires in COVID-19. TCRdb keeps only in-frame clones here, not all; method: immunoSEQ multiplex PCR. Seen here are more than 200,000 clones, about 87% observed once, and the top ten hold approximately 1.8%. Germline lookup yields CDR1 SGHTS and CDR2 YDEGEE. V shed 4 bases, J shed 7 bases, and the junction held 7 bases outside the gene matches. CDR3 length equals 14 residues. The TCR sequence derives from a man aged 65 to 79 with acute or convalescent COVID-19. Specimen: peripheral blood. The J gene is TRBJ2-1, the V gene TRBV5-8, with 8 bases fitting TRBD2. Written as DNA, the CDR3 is TGTGCCAGCAGCCTAGGACTAGCTGTAAATGAGCAGTTCTTC. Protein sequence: CASSLGLAVNEQFF.